This T cell receptor (beta chain) was obtained from a study of blood T cell repertoires in COVID-19. Study summary: Italy, Spain and the United States were the sources of the convalescent and acute COVID-19 samples.

TCRdb keeps only in-frame clones here, not all; method: immunoSEQ multiplex PCR. The table has about 250,000 clones, just over 85% seen once; the top ten hold 1.5% to 2%. The sequence was collected from a man aged 40-49 years who had recovered from COVID-19. The specimen sequenced was PBMCs or T cells enriched from blood (not recorded which).

In DNA form, the CDR3 reads TGTGCCAGCTCACTGTCCGGGACTCGAGAAGGTGAGCAGTTCTTC. It specifies CASSLSGTREGEQFF. The chain uses TRBV18 and TRBJ2-1, with D tentatively TRBD2 (6 bases). CDR3 size: 15 residues. Germline lookup yields CDR1 KGHSH and CDR2 LQKENI. V dropped 4 bases and J dropped 9 bases, with 19 bases sitting between them.